In this sample, the clone carrying this TCR beta chain turned up a few times. No antigen is known for it. Described time point: 4-8 weeks after completion of therapy. The data stem from a study of T cell therapy after organ transplantation. Per germline, CDR1 SGHTA and CDR2 FQGTGA. The trim removed 3 bases at V and 6 bases at J, leaving 6 bases unmatched. The CDR3 has 15 residues. Sequencing used immunoSEQ multiplex PCR; TCRdb keeps in-frame clones, though not all of them. Of approximately 6,100 clones listed, about two thirds are singletons. This specimen was CD8+ T cells from blood, taken after autologous CMV-specific T cell therapy. The rearrangement joins TRBV7-3 to TRBJ1-5; the match to TRBD1 covers 9 bases. This TCR was recovered from a human patient who had received a solid organ transplant and had CMV disease. Certain T cells may be donor cells from the graft. Here the CDR3 reads CASSFRDRVSQPQHF. For the CDR3, the DNA is TGTGCCAGCAGCTTTAGGGACAGGGTCAGTCAGCCCCAGCATTTT.